This entry describes one TCR beta chain. As handled by the study authors: Researchers report that nucleated cell counts were estimated from reference gene primer amplification. TCRdb's copy holds only in-frame clones and misses some; the assay was immunoSEQ multiplex PCR. V, J and clone size are taken as reported in that table, and D and trimming were inferred from the DNA itself. The table shows about 130,000 clones, with around 85% occurring only once. These data are taken from a study of blood T cell repertoires in COVID-19. In the study overall: Spain, Italy and the United States supplied samples that represented acute and convalescent COVID-19. Sources were T cells, B-cell-depleted T cells, or PBMCs; the material itself was cDNA or gDNA.

This CDR3 region has 14 residues. Unmatched junction bases numbered 7, after V lost 3 bases and J lost 8 bases. CDR1 is LNHDA and CDR2 is SQIVND in the germline V gene (reference sequence). The J gene is TRBJ1-2, the V gene TRBV19; 9 bases align to TRBD1. Sequenced: peripheral blood. This clonotype was obtained from a human donor in a cohort sampled during active COVID-19. Written as DNA, the CDR3 is TGTGCCAGTAGTATGAGCGACAGGGGGTACGGCTACACCTTC. Amino acid sequence: CASSMSDRGYGYTF.